These 12 T cell receptor beta chains were all obtained from the same sample, sequenced in a study of Ad26.COV2.S vaccination and SARS-CoV-2 variants. TCRdb keeps only in-frame clones here, not all; method: immunoSEQ multiplex PCR. This table has 350,000 to 450,000 clones, roughly 85% appearing once. The treatment denotes: some 20 received Ad26.COV2.S at low or high dose, single or two shots; five or six received placebo; per-sample allocation not given. Day 63 after the first injection of vaccine or placebo was the sampling time. Sequenced here: peripheral blood, sampled in a trial of Ad26.COV2.S vaccine versus placebo. The receptors were sampled from a person aged 18 to 65 who received the Ad26.COV2.S COVID-19 vaccine or a placebo.

This chain joins TRBV10-3 and TRBJ2-1, with 9 bases lining up with TRBD1. Germline values: CDR1 ENHRY, CDR2 SYGVKD. The CDR3 covers 15 residues. With 5 bases clipped from V and 8 bases from J, the junction kept 10 bases outside the gene matches. CDR3 protein: CAISSKGDRDDEQFF. The DNA for the CDR3 is TGTGCCATCAGTTCAAAGGGGGACAGGGACGATGAGCAGTTCTTC.

This chain joins TRBV27 and TRBJ1-5, with D possibly being TRBD1 (6 bases). CDR3 length equals 14 residues. The germline CDR1 and CDR2 sequences are MNHEY and SMNVEV (reference sequence). Trimming shortened V by 3 bases and J by 7 bases, and 13 bases separated the two germline ends. In DNA, the CDR3 is TGTGCCAGCAGTTTTGCAGGGGCCTGGCAGCCCCAGCATTTT. Translation gives CASSFAGAWQPQHF.

The rearrangement uses TRBV5-1 and TRBJ2-1; 11 positions agree with TRBD2. Germline assignment: CDR1 SGHRS and CDR2 YFSETQ. The CDR3 extends over 17 amino acids. The ends lost 7 bases at V and 3 bases at J; junction bases unmatched: 12. Written as DNA, the CDR3 is TGCGCCAGCCGCGCCTGGACTAGCGGGCGGGACTACAATGAGCAGTTCTTC. Protein: CASRAWTSGRDYNEQFF.

Here the CDR3 reads CATRWGANYNSPLHF. The CDR3 DNA reads TGTGCCACCAGGTGGGGGGCGAACTATAATTCACCCCTCCACTTT. V and J are TRBV5-4 and TRBJ1-6, with D possibly matching TRBD1 (6 bases). CDR3 size: 15 residues. The germline CDR1 and CDR2 sequences are SGHNT and YYREEE (reference sequence). V was clipped by 9 bases and J by 3 bases, with 16 bases between them.

This clone was observed once. This chain uses TRBV7-3 with TRBJ2-3; TRBD2 aligns across 7 bases. The length of the CDR3 is 14 residues. Trimming at V came to 5 bases and at J to 8 bases, leaving 10 bases not matched to a gene. CDR1 SGHTA and CDR2 FQGTGA come from the germline V gene. CDR3 in amino acids: CASSPTSELSTQYF. DNA for the CDR3: TGTGCCAGCAGCCCTACTAGCGAACTTAGTACGCAGTATTTT.

This clone was detected only once. This chain uses TRBV4-1 with TRBJ2-1; possible D gene TRBD2, 6 bases. This CDR3 has 16 residues. V lost 2 bases and J lost 5, with 16 bases in between. CDR1 and CDR2 from the germline V gene are MGHRA and YSYEKL. CDR3 region: CASSQLRGRSHNEQFF. CDR3 sequence (DNA): TGCGCCAGCAGCCAATTAAGAGGGAGGAGCCACAATGAGCAGTTCTTC.

In this sample, this clone turned up a few times. This chain joins TRBV7-8 and TRBJ1-5; D remains unclear. V dropped 2 bases and J dropped 5 bases, with 10 bases sitting between them. This CDR3 is built from 14 residues. Germline V lookup: CDR1 SGHVS, CDR2 FQNEAQ. CDR3 region: CASSLRTRDQPQHF. The CDR3 DNA reads as TGTGCCAGCAGCTTAAGGACTCGGGATCAGCCCCAGCATTTT.

V gene TRBV7-9 combines with J gene TRBJ1-6; D is possibly TRBD1 (5 bases). Germline V gene sequence: CDR1 SEHNR, CDR2 FQNEAQ (reference sequence). The CDR3 has 17 amino acids. The germline V and J ends were trimmed by 2 bases and 0 bases, with 11 bases remaining between them. CDR3 in amino acids: CASSLKGDSSYNSPLHF. The CDR3 DNA reads as TGTGCCAGCAGCTTAAAAGGGGATAGCTCCTATAATTCACCCCTCCACTTT.

V and J are TRBV4-1 and TRBJ2-1, with a weak D call TRBD1 (7 bases). The germline CDR1 and CDR2 sequences are MGHRA and YSYEKL. This CDR3 has 15 residues. Trimming pared 1 base from V and 8 bases from J, leaving 15 bases between. In nucleotides, the CDR3 is TGCGCCAGCAGCCAAGGAACCCAGGGGGGCGATGAGCAGTTCTTC. Residues: CASSQGTQGGDEQFF.

The chain has TRBV5-1 and TRBJ2-1; D not resolved. V was pared by 0 bases and J by 0 bases, with 7 bases between. CDR3 length: 15 residues. Germline lookup yields CDR1 SGHRS and CDR2 YFSETQ. CDR3 residues: CASSLEVGSYNEQFF. CDR3 nucleotide sequence: TGCGCCAGCAGCTTGGAAGTTGGCTCCTACAATGAGCAGTTCTTC.

For the CDR3, the DNA is TGTGCCAGCAGTGAAGCAGCTCTCAGCTACAATGAGCAGTTCTTC. It yields the protein CASSEAALSYNEQFF. The rearrangement joins TRBV2 to TRBJ2-1, with unresolved D. V was cut by 0 bases and J by 3 bases, with 9 bases left in between. The CDR3 contains 15 residues. Germline values: CDR1 SNHLY, CDR2 FYNNEI.

V and J are TRBV19 and TRBJ2-7; D is tentatively TRBD1 or TRBD2 (5 bases each). The CDR3 extends over 15 amino acids. Germline assignment: CDR1 LNHDA and CDR2 SQIVND (reference sequence). The V gene lost 6 bases and the J gene lost 3 bases, with 18 bases spanning the gap. The CDR3: CASSPLWGEGYEQYF. The CDR3 nucleotides are TGTGCCAGTAGCCCCCTTTGGGGCGAGGGCTACGAGCAGTACTTC. Drawing the rest from reference TRBV19 and TRBJ2-7, the complete variable domain is DGGITQSPKYLFRKEGQNVTLSCEQNLNHDAMYWYRQDPGQGLRLIYYSQIVNDFQKGDIAEGYSVSREKKESFPLTVTSAQKNPTAFYLCASSPLWGEGYEQYFGPGTRLTVT.